Listed below are T cell receptor beta chains from one sample, sequenced in a study of chemoradiotherapy in HPV16-positive cancers. The protocol was immunoSEQ multiplex PCR, while the TCRdb copy is restricted to in-frame clones and leaves out a portion. The sample has 55,000 to 85,000 clones, about 90% seen once. The sequenced sample was blood, obtained from a patient who underwent chemoradiotherapy. The receptors here all came from a human donor with HPV-associated anogenital cancer. Each CDR3 is given with its conserved first and last residue. D genes are given only for firm matches. Size is stated for part of the rows, as once, few or many counts, or as a class when the clone is expanded.

J: TRBJ2-1
D: NA
size: NA
V: TRBV5-1
CDR3: CASGLEVASTGNEQFF
DNA: TGCGCCAGCGGCCTGGAGGTGGCCTCCACGGGCAATGAGCAGTTCTTC

J: TRBJ1-5
D: NA
size: NA
V: TRBV2
CDR3: CASSAGNSNQPQHF
DNA: TGTGCCAGCAGTGCGGGGAATAGCAATCAGCCCCAGCATTTT

J: TRBJ1-5
D: TRBD1
size: once
V: TRBV19
CDR3: CASSTTGAGQPQHF
DNA: TGTGCCAGTAGTACGACAGGGGCGGGGCAGCCCCAGCATTTT

J: TRBJ1-3
D: NA
size: NA
V: TRBV6-1
CDR3: CAIQARPGNTIYF
DNA: TGTGCCATCCAAGCCCGTCCTGGAAACACCATATATTTT

J: TRBJ2-2
D: NA
size: NA
V: TRBV7-9
CDR3: CASSPSIMTGELFF
DNA: TGTGCCAGCAGCCCCTCCATTATGACCGGGGAGCTGTTTTTT

J: TRBJ1-1
D: NA
size: NA
V: TRBV5-4
CDR3: CASSLDVNTEAFF
DNA: TGTGCCAGCAGCTTGGATGTAAACACTGAAGCTTTCTTT

J: TRBJ1-1
D: NA
size: once
V: TRBV27
CDR3: CASRPPEGPEAFF
DNA: TGTGCCAGCAGACCGCCCGAGGGGCCCGAAGCTTTCTTT

J: TRBJ2-7
D: TRBD2
size: NA
V: TRBV27
CDR3: CASSYTGGAGSYEQYF
DNA: TGTGCCAGCAGTTACACCGGGGGGGCAGGGTCCTACGAGCAGTACTTC

J: TRBJ2-3
D: TRBD1
size: NA
V: TRBV6-4
CDR3: CASSEEAGGSDTQYF
DNA: TGTGCCAGCAGTGAGGAGGCAGGGGGCTCAGATACGCAGTATTTT

J: TRBJ1-1
D: NA
size: once
V: TRBV15
CDR3: CATSRGPLQVNTEAFF
DNA: TGTGCCACCAGCAGAGGTCCCCTGCAGGTGAACACTGAAGCTTTCTTT

J: TRBJ1-2
D: NA
size: NA
V: TRBV2
CDR3: CASHGDRNYGYTF
DNA: TGTGCCAGCCATGGGGACCGTAACTATGGCTACACCTTC

J: TRBJ2-7
D: NA
size: NA
V: TRBV15
CDR3: CATSSRQAYEQYF
DNA: TGTGCCACCAGCAGTAGACAGGCCTACGAGCAGTACTTC

J: TRBJ1-2
D: TRBD1
size: NA
V: TRBV6-5
CDR3: CASSPWDRLNYGYTF
DNA: TGTGCCAGCAGCCCCTGGGACAGACTGAACTATGGCTACACCTTC

J: TRBJ1-1
D: NA
size: NA
V: TRBV5-1
CDR3: CASSPTTGRNTEAFF
DNA: TGCGCCAGCAGCCCTACGACGGGTCGGAACACTGAAGCTTTCTTT

J: TRBJ1-2
D: NA
size: NA
V: TRBV5-1
CDR3: CASKGRQGGDYGYTF
DNA: TGCGCCAGCAAGGGGCGGCAGGGAGGAGACTATGGCTACACCTTC

J: TRBJ1-2
D: TRBD1
size: NA
V: TRBV4-2
CDR3: CASSQDPPTGAEFLYGYTF
DNA: TGTGCCAGCAGCCAAGATCCCCCAACAGGGGCGGAATTTCTATATGGCTACACCTTC

J: TRBJ2-2
D: NA
size: NA
V: TRBV6-5
CDR3: CASSLPMELFF
DNA: TGTGCCAGCAGTCTCCCCATGGAGCTGTTTTTT

J: TRBJ2-1
D: NA
size: NA
V: TRBV7-6
CDR3: CASSLEDYNEQFF
DNA: TGTGCCAGCAGCTTGGAAGATTACAATGAGCAGTTCTTC

J: TRBJ2-1
D: TRBD2
size: NA
V: TRBV2
CDR3: CASKRLAGEVNEQFF
DNA: TGTGCCAGCAAGCGACTAGCGGGAGAGGTCAATGAGCAGTTCTTC

J: TRBJ1-4
D: NA
size: NA
V: TRBV28
CDR3: CASSFLGSEKLFF
DNA: TGTGCCAGCAGTTTTTTGGGGAGTGAAAAACTGTTTTTT

J: TRBJ2-7
D: NA
size: NA
V: TRBV7-9
CDR3: CASSLQTASEQYF
DNA: TGTGCCAGCAGCCTACAAACCGCGAGCGAGCAGTACTTC

J: TRBJ2-7
D: TRBD2
size: NA
V: TRBV5-4
CDR3: CASSLSGRSPHEQYF
DNA: TGTGCCAGCAGCCTCAGCGGGAGGTCCCCCCACGAGCAGTACTTC

J: TRBJ1-5
D: NA
size: NA
V: TRBV5-1
CDR3: CASSPQGSGQPQHF
DNA: TGCGCCAGCAGCCCACAGGGTTCGGGTCAGCCCCAGCATTTT

J: TRBJ2-1
D: NA
size: once
V: TRBV7-9
CDR3: CASSDNEQFF
DNA: TGTGCCAGCAGCGACAATGAGCAGTTCTTC

J: TRBJ2-2
D: TRBD2
size: NA
V: TRBV28
CDR3: CASSTGLAGFSGELFF
DNA: TGTGCCAGCAGTACGGGACTAGCGGGCTTTTCCGGGGAGCTGTTTTTT

J: TRBJ1-3
D: NA
size: NA
V: TRBV2
CDR3: CASSGLRNTIYF
DNA: TGTGCCAGTTCGGGCCTGCGGAACACCATATATTTT

J: TRBJ2-1
D: NA
size: once
V: TRBV7-3
CDR3: CASSLYREDEQFF
DNA: TGTGCCAGCAGCTTATATCGGGAAGATGAGCAGTTCTTC

J: TRBJ2-2
D: TRBD2
size: NA
V: TRBV9
CDR3: CASSPSTGGLTGELFF
DNA: TGTGCCAGCAGCCCAAGTACGGGGGGGCTTACCGGGGAGCTGTTTTTT

J: TRBJ1-6
D: TRBD1
size: few
V: TRBV19
CDR3: CASSMTGITYNSPLHF
DNA: TGTGCCAGTAGTATGACAGGGATAACCTATAATTCACCCCTCCACTTT

J: TRBJ2-1
D: NA
size: NA
V: TRBV1
CDR3: CTSSPFTMRRIF
DNA: TGCACCAGCAGCCCCTTTACCATGAGACGGATCTTC

J: TRBJ2-3
D: TRBD2
size: few
V: TRBV4-1
CDR3: CASSQEGAGGPDTQYF
DNA: TGTGCCAGCAGCCAAGAGGGCGCGGGGGGCCCAGATACGCAGTATTTT

J: TRBJ2-7
D: NA
size: NA
V: TRBV9
CDR3: CASSADDREQYF
DNA: TGTGCCAGCAGCGCGGACGACAGAGAGCAGTACTTC

J: TRBJ2-1
D: TRBD2
size: once
V: TRBV15
CDR3: CATSRLPGLAGVEQFF
DNA: TGTGCCACCAGCAGATTACCGGGACTAGCGGGAGTTGAGCAGTTCTTC

J: TRBJ2-7
D: NA
size: NA
V: TRBV27
CDR3: CASGRGRKYEQYF
DNA: TGTGCCAGCGGGCGGGGCAGGAAATACGAGCAGTACTTC

J: TRBJ1-2
D: NA
size: few
V: TRBV6-1
CDR3: CATRGEQEEGYTF
DNA: TGTGCCACCCGAGGGGAGCAGGAAGAGGGCTACACCTTC

J: TRBJ2-1
D: NA
size: NA
V: TRBV4-1
CDR3: CASSPDLNSYNEQFF
DNA: TGCGCCAGCAGCCCCGACCTTAATTCATACAATGAGCAGTTCTTC

J: TRBJ2-7
D: NA
size: NA
V: TRBV5-1
CDR3: CASSFGGLGQYF
DNA: TGCGCCAGCAGCTTCGGGGGGCTGGGGCAGTACTTC

J: TRBJ1-5
D: NA
size: NA
V: TRBV19
CDR3: CASRGRQVSNQPQHF
DNA: TGTGCCAGTAGGGGTCGACAGGTCAGCAATCAGCCCCAGCATTTT

J: TRBJ1-2
D: TRBD1
size: NA
V: TRBV11-2
CDR3: CASSLGQGTYGYTF
DNA: TGTGCCAGCAGCTTAGGACAGGGTACTTATGGCTACACCTTC

J: TRBJ1-1
D: NA
size: NA
V: TRBV27
CDR3: CASSFRQTGTEAFF
DNA: TGTGCCAGCAGTTTTCGACAGACAGGCACTGAAGCTTTCTTT

J: TRBJ1-4
D: NA
size: NA
V: TRBV14
CDR3: CASSQMGSTNEKLFF
DNA: TGTGCCAGCAGCCAGATGGGGTCTACTAATGAAAAACTGTTTTTT

J: TRBJ1-3
D: TRBD1
size: NA
V: TRBV10-3
CDR3: CAISESKTGGLSGNTIYF
DNA: TGTGCCATCAGTGAGTCGAAGACAGGGGGCCTCTCTGGAAACACCATATATTTT

J: TRBJ2-7
D: TRBD2
size: NA
V: TRBV5-6
CDR3: CASSLFGLAGGLSYEQYF
DNA: TGTGCCAGCAGCTTGTTTGGACTAGCGGGGGGTCTATCCTACGAGCAGTACTTC

J: TRBJ1-2
D: NA
size: NA
V: TRBV6-1
CDR3: CASSETKGTARYGYTF
DNA: TGTGCCAGCAGTGAAACAAAGGGGACCGCCCGGTATGGCTACACCTTC

J: TRBJ1-6
D: NA
size: NA
V: TRBV9
CDR3: CASSDEGIGGSPLHF
DNA: TGTGCCAGCAGCGACGAGGGTATTGGAGGTTCACCCCTCCACTTT